One and the same sample provided the 20 T cell receptor beta chains below, sequenced in a study of tumor-infiltrating lymphocytes in oesophageal squamous cell carcinoma. TCRdb reanalysed the PCR reads using MiXCR and keeps one entry per CDR3 protein. The table includes roughly 13,000 distinct CDR3 sequences, roughly half detected once. The sequenced sample was normal esophageal tissue next to the tumor. The receptors come from a male donor with esophageal squamous cell carcinoma.

The chain recombines TRBV24-1 with TRBJ2-4; possible D gene TRBD2, 5 bases. The end of the DNA aligns better with TRBJ2-7, so the J call may be wrong. Germline V gives CDR1 KGHDR, CDR2 SFDVKD. The CDR3 spans 15 residues. CDR3 loop: CATSDPGAAVYEQYF. The CDR3 DNA follows: TGTGCCACCAGTGACCCCGGAGCGGCTGTCTACGAGCAGTACTTC.

The V call is TRBV11-2, the J call TRBJ2-5, with 9 bases fitting TRBD1. The CDR3 extends over 16 amino acids. Germline V gene sequence: CDR1 SGHAT, CDR2 FQNNGV. V trimming: 6 bases; J trimming: 5 bases; junction bases outside the gene matches: 13. The CDR3 is CASRAYTGGLMETQYF. DNA for the CDR3: TGTGCCAGCAGGGCTTATACAGGGGGCTTGATGGAGACCCAGTACTTC.

The table lists this clonotype with a few counts. The CDR3 protein is CASSPRGQNTEAFF. CDR3 sequence (DNA): TGTGCCAGCTCACCGCGGGGGCAGAACACTGAAGCTTTCTTT. The chain has TRBV18 and TRBJ1-1, with D perhaps TRBD1 (6 bases). This CDR3 spans 14 amino acids. V gave up 3 bases and J gave up 1 base, with 9 bases separating them. Germline CDR1 KGHSH, CDR2 LQKENI.

This CDR3 reads CASSPGTGVAGELYF. The CDR3 nucleotides read TGTGCCAGCAGCCCAGGGACAGGGGTGGCCGGGGAGCTGTATTTT. This sequence joins TRBV7-6 and TRBJ2-3, with 10 bases matching TRBD1. Germline trimming cut 5 bases from V and 14 bases from J; bases unmatched to any gene: 16. The CDR3 consists of 15 residues. Germline CDR1 reads SGHVS; CDR2 reads FNYEAQ.

The chain couples TRBV6-9 to TRBJ2-2, with 10 bases lining up with TRBD2. The germline gives CDR1 MNHGY, CDR2 SVAAGI. The CDR3 sequence is 18 residues long. Trimming took 7 bases from V and 2 from J; bases not matched to a gene: 13. The chain's CDR3 is CASMFRFSGGSNTGELFF. The CDR3 region has the DNA TGTGCCAGCATGTTCCGGTTTAGCGGGGGGTCCAACACCGGGGAGCTGTTTTTT.

The rearrangement joins TRBV7-6 to TRBJ2-5; 15 nucleotides align to TRBD2. J was trimmed by 4 bases and V by 0 bases; bases with no gene match: 6. The germline V gene has CDR1 SGHVS and CDR2 FNYEAQ. This CDR3 has 18 residues. Written as DNA, the CDR3 is TGTGCCAGCAGCTTAGCGATCCCGGGACTAGCGGGGGGAGAGACCCAGTACTTC. Protein product: CASSLAIPGLAGGETQYF.

The chain carries TRBV7-2 and TRBJ2-7; 9 bases agree with TRBD1. The CDR3 consists of 16 residues. The V segment lost 5 bases and the J segment 1 base; nucleotides outside the gene matches: 9. In germline, CDR1 is SGHTA, CDR2 FQGNSA. Here the CDR3 reads CASSEQGQGGSYEQYF. The CDR3, as DNA: TGTGCCAGCAGCGAACAGGGACAGGGAGGGTCCTACGAGCAGTACTTC.

The chain couples TRBV4-1 to TRBJ2-4, with 11 bases matching TRBD2. The J call may be faulty, since TRBJ2-7 better matches the DNA end. The length of the CDR3 is 16 residues. Germline V gene lookup returns CDR1 MGHRA and CDR2 YSYEKL. In DNA, the CDR3 is TGCGCCAGCAGCCAAAGCTCTAGCGGGGGGCACTACGAGCAGTACTTC. This sequence encodes CASSQSSSGGHYEQYF.

This clonotype was seen ten or more times. The rearrangement uses TRBV27 and TRBJ1-2; D is ambiguous. Germline CDR1 and CDR2: MNHEY and SMNVEV (reference sequence). This CDR3 region has 11 residues. Trimming removed 6 bases from V and 7 bases from J, with 9 bases in between. CDR3: CASRGGGGYTF. The CDR3 bases are TGTGCCAGCAGAGGCGGTGGTGGCTACACCTTC.

The rearrangement joins TRBV6-1 to TRBJ2-3; 12 bases agree with TRBD2. Trimming at V came to 7 bases and at J to 4 bases, leaving 3 bases not matched to a gene. In germline, CDR1 is MNHNS, CDR2 SASEGT. The CDR3 spans 14 residues. The CDR3 region is CASTGTSGSDTQYF. The CDR3 region has the DNA TGTGCCAGCACTGGGACTAGCGGGTCAGATACGCAGTATTTT.

The rearrangement joins TRBV28 to TRBJ2-3; D is perhaps TRBD1 (6 bases). Near its end, the DNA agrees better with TRBJ2-1, so the J call may be wrong. Per germline, CDR1 MDHEN and CDR2 SYDVKM. The CDR3 spans 15 residues. The CDR3 nucleotides are TGTGCCAGCAGTTTGGTAGGGGGTCGGTACAATGAGCAGTTCTTC. It codes for CASSLVGGRYNEQFF.

This clonotype came up once. The chain combines TRBV7-8 with TRBJ1-5; D uncertain. Germline V gene sequence: CDR1 SGHVS, CDR2 FQNEAQ. This CDR3 contains 15 residues. The V end was cut by 2 bases, the J end by 0 bases, with 8 bases between. The CDR3 DNA reads TGTGCCAGCAGCTTATCCACAGATAGCAATCAGCCCCAGCATTTT. It yields the protein CASSLSTDSNQPQHF.

There are a few counts of this clonotype. This rearrangement joins TRBV20-1 to TRBJ1-1, with 7 bases matching TRBD1. This CDR3 has 12 amino acids. V shed 4 bases and J 4 bases; nucleotides not matched to a gene: 3. CDR1 DFQATT and CDR2 SNEGSKA come from the germline V gene (reference sequence). The CDR3 DNA is TGCAGTGCTACGACAGGGTTCACTGAAGCTTTCTTT. Translating it yields CSATTGFTEAFF.

The rearrangement joins TRBV7-6 to TRBJ2-1; no clear D gene. From germline, CDR1 is SGHVS and CDR2 FNYEAQ. V lost 3 bases and J 5 bases, leaving 5 bases between the germline ends. This CDR3 comprises 12 residues. Here the CDR3 DNA reads TGTGCCAGCAGCTTTAATCACAATGAGCAGTTCTTC. This encodes CASSFNHNEQFF.

This clonotype was observed a few times. This chain connects TRBV7-2 to TRBJ2-1; TRBD2 might be the D (6 bases). Germline CDR1 and CDR2: SGHTA and FQGNSA. V lost 5 bases, J lost 8 bases, and 16 bases lay in between. The CDR3 covers 14 residues. Written as DNA, the CDR3 is TGTGCCAGCAGCCTGGGGGGACCCTCCGATGAGCAGTTCTTC. Its translation is CASSLGGPSDEQFF.

This clonotype is deemed medium-sized. The chain uses TRBV6-1 and TRBJ2-3, with D perhaps TRBD1 or TRBD2 (5 bases each). CDR1 MNHNS and CDR2 SASEGT come from the germline V gene. Trimming shortened V by 5 bases and J by 3 bases, and 27 bases separated the two germline ends. CDR3 size: 19 residues. The CDR3 coding sequence is TGTGCCAGCAGTCGCCAAAATTTCGTGGGGCCTGGGGGAACAGATACGCAGTATTTT. Protein sequence: CASSRQNFVGPGGTDTQYF.

In its sample, this clonotype is medium-sized. The gene calls are TRBV10-1 and TRBJ2-5; D might be TRBD1 (6 bases). The germline V and J ends were trimmed by 5 bases and 1 base, with 8 bases remaining between them. The length of the CDR3 is 13 residues. Germline V gene data show CDR1 as WNHNN and CDR2 as SYGVQD (reference sequence). Here the CDR3 reads CASSRQAQETQYF. In DNA form, the CDR3 reads TGCGCCAGCAGTAGACAGGCCCAAGAGACCCAGTACTTC.

This clonotype was seen more than once but under ten times. The rearrangement joins TRBV7-3 to TRBJ2-3, with D hard to call. The end of the DNA is better explained by TRBJ2-5, so the J call may be wrong. The CDR3 contains 13 residues. Germline loops: CDR1 SGHTA, CDR2 FQGTGA. The CDR3 sequence is CASSLMAQETQYF. CDR3 bases: TGTGCCAGCAGCTTAATGGCACAAGAGACCCAGTACTTC.

The rearrangement joins TRBV7-2 to TRBJ2-4, with TRBD2 as a possible D gene (5 bases). CDR1 is SGHTA and CDR2 is FQGNSA in the germline V gene. The ends were cut back, 5 bases at V and 13 bases at J, with 21 bases in the middle. The CDR3 has 14 residues. The CDR3, as DNA: TGTGCCAGCAGCCAACAACTAGTTCTACTTGAGCAGTACTTC. It is translated as CASSQQLVLLEQYF.

J is TRBJ2-5 and V is TRBV6-1; D remains ambiguous. V gave up 6 bases and J gave up 2 bases, with 13 bases separating them. From germline, CDR1 is MNHNS and CDR2 SASEGT. The CDR3 spans 14 residues. CDR3 nucleotides: TGTGCCAGCAGCCGGATGGTGGTGCAAGAGACCCAGTACTTC. This translates into CASSRMVVQETQYF.